The rows below give T cell receptor beta chains drawn from one sample of a study of blood T cell repertoires in COVID-19. TCRdb's table, derived via immunoSEQ multiplex PCR, lists solely in-frame clones and lacks some. The table has some 130,000 clones, around 85% seen once. The sequenced sample was peripheral blood. The receptor source for this set is a human donor in a cohort sampled during active COVID-19. Both conserved end residues are part of each CDR3. D genes are given only for firm matches. Clone size is given for some rows only: seen once, a few or many times, or a class if the clone is expanded.

TRBD1	TRBJ1-1	TRBV9	16	.	TGTGCCAGCAGCGGGGGGACAGGGAGAATGAACACTGAAGCTTTCTTT	CASSGGTGRMNTEAFF
TRBD2	TRBJ2-1	TRBV5-1	16	once	TGCGCCAGCAGCTTGCGGCCTAGCGGGGGGCGGGATGAGCAGTTCTTC	CASSLRPSGGRDEQFF
.	TRBJ2-7	TRBV7-2	14	.	TGTGCCAGCAGCTTAGAGCCGGGTCCCTACGAGCAGTACTTC	CASSLEPGPYEQYF
.	TRBJ2-3	TRBV4-1	16	.	TGCGCCAGCAGCCAAGATCAGGGGACGGGCGGGGATACGCAGTATTTT	CASSQDQGTGGDTQYF
.	TRBJ2-3	TRBV6-2/TRBV6-3	15	once	TGTGCCAGCAGTTTCCGTCGGGTAGCTGCGGATACGCAGTATTTT	CASSFRRVAADTQYF
TRBD1	TRBJ2-5	TRBV19	13	.	TGTGCCAGTAGTGAGACAGGGGTAGAGACCCAGTACTTC	CASSETGVETQYF
TRBD1	TRBJ2-3	TRBV16	16	few	TGTGCCAGCAGCAAAGGGACAGGGTTTACAACCGATACGCAGTATTTT	CASSKGTGFTTDTQYF
TRBD1	TRBJ2-2	TRBV10-3	15	.	TGTGCCATCAGTCAGGGGGTCACGGGCACCGGGGAGCTGTTTTTT	CAISQGVTGTGELFF
.	TRBJ2-1	TRBV28	16	.	TGTGCCAGCAGTTCAAACGGCCAGGTCTCCTACAATGAGCAGTTCTTC	CASSSNGQVSYNEQFF
TRBD2	TRBJ2-1	TRBV27	16	few	TGTGCCAGCAGTTTGAGGGCTAGCGGGATACCCAATGAGCAGTTCTTC	CASSLRASGIPNEQFF
.	TRBJ1-2	TRBV5-1	13	.	TGCGCCAGCAGCTTGGGTTTCACAGATGGCTACACCTTC	CASSLGFTDGYTF
.	TRBJ2-1	TRBV1	16	.	TGCACCAGCAGCCAAGATATGACTAGCGCGTACAATGAGCAGTTCTTC	CTSSQDMTSAYNEQFF
TRBD1	TRBJ1-1	TRBV5-6	16	.	TGTGCCAGCAGCTGGGACAGACGGGGAAAGAACACTGAAGCTTTCTTT	CASSWDRRGKNTEAFF
.	TRBJ1-1	TRBV19	13	.	TGTGCCAGCCAGCGCCAGGGGTACACTGAAGCTTTCTTT	CASQRQGYTEAFF
.	TRBJ2-2	TRBV5-4	15	.	TGTGCCAGCACCGAACGGGGGGCCCGAGCCGGGGAGCTGTTTTTT	CASTERGARAGELFF
TRBD1	TRBJ1-5	TRBV30	17	.	TGTGCCTGGAGTCAAACCCGGGACAGCTATAGCAATCAGCCCCAGCATTTT	CAWSQTRDSYSNQPQHF
.	TRBJ2-2	TRBV7-5	20	.	TGTGCCAGTCAGGACAAAGCGGGGGGGCTAGGTTTACCTAACACCGGGGAGCTGTTTTTT	CASQDKAGGLGLPNTGELFF
TRBD1	TRBJ2-1	TRBV7-9	16	.	TGTGCCAGCAGTGTGAGCCGGGACAGGGGGCCCAGAGAGCAGTTCTTC	CASSVSRDRGPREQFF
.	TRBJ1-3	TRBV11-2	11	.	TGTGCCAGCAGCCCCGCGGACACCATATATTTT	CASSPADTIYF
TRBD1	TRBJ2-3	TRBV19	15	.	TGTGCCAGTAGTATTTCAGGGACAGGAACAGATACGCAGTATTTT	CASSISGTGTDTQYF
.	TRBJ2-1	TRBV24-1	16	.	TGTGCCACCAGTGGGTCGGGGTGGGGTCTCCACAATGAGCAGTTCTTC	CATSGSGWGLHNEQFF
.	TRBJ2-3	TRBV30	11	.	TGTGCCTGGAGGGCGGCAGATACGCAGTATTTT	CAWRAADTQYF
.	TRBJ1-1	TRBV9	13	.	TGTGCCAGCAGCACCGGACAGAACACTGAAGCTTTCTTT	CASSTGQNTEAFF
.	TRBJ1-2	TRBV28	16	.	TGTGCCAGCAGCCTCGTAGAGGAAGCCTCCATGCGGGGCTACACCTTC	CASSLVEEASMRGYTF
TRBD1	TRBJ2-2	TRBV5-6	16	.	TGTGCCAGCAGCTTCGGTCCAGGGGGCAACACCGGGGAGCTGTTTTTT	CASSFGPGGNTGELFF
.	TRBJ2-2	TRBV10-2	15	.	TGCGCCAGCAGGACCCGGACACTGCACACCGGGGAGCTGTTTTTT	CASRTRTLHTGELFF
.	TRBJ2-1	TRBV11-2	11	.	TGTGCCAGCACCTCTAGTTTGGAGCAGTTCTTC	CASTSSLEQFF
TRBD2	TRBJ2-3	TRBV14	16	.	TGTGCCAGCAGCCGGAGGCGGGGGGCTAGCACAGATACGCAGTATTTT	CASSRRRGASTDTQYF
.	TRBJ1-4	TRBV19	13	.	TGTGCCAGTAGACAGGGTTTAAATGAAAAACTGTTTTTT	CASRQGLNEKLFF
TRBD1	TRBJ1-5	TRBV30	13	.	TGTGCCTGGAGTACAGGGGAGCGGCAGCCCCAGCATTTT	CAWSTGERQPQHF
.	TRBJ1-2	TRBV12-3/TRBV12-4	13	.	TGTGCCAGCAGTTTGACTCCCAAGTATGGCTACACCTTC	CASSLTPKYGYTF
TRBD1	TRBJ1-2	TRBV16	17	.	TGTGCCAGCAGCCAATCGGACAGGGTTGGATGGGGCTATGGCTACACCTTC	CASSQSDRVGWGYGYTF
TRBD1	TRBJ1-6	TRBV6-6	14	.	TGTGCCAGCACCCAGGGGGTACAACTCCCCCGGATCCACTTT	CASTQGVQLPRIHF
TRBD1	TRBJ2-1	TRBV6-2/TRBV6-3	14	.	TGTGCCAGCAGTTACTACAACAGGGGGATTGAGCAGTTCTTC	CASSYYNRGIEQFF
TRBD1	TRBJ1-2	TRBV4-3	16	.	TGCGCCAGCAGCCAAGTAGGGACAGGAGTTTTCCATGGCTACACCTTC	CASSQVGTGVFHGYTF
.	TRBJ1-1	TRBV14	14	.	TGTGCCAGCAGCCCAGACGCCCGGTGGACTGAAGCTTTCTTT	CASSPDARWTEAFF
.	TRBJ2-3	TRBV7-2	15	.	TGTGCCAGCAGCTTAGTGTGGCGGGGCACAGATACGCAGTATTTT	CASSLVWRGTDTQYF
TRBD1	TRBJ2-5	TRBV7-7	15	.	TGTGCCAGCAGCTTATCAGGGGGCTACCAAGAGACCCAGTACTTC	CASSLSGGYQETQYF
.	TRBJ2-1	TRBV30	14	.	TGTGCCTGGAAAACAGGTAGCTCCTACAATGAGCAGTTCTTC	CAWKTGSSYNEQFF
.	TRBJ1-3	TRBV2	14	.	TGTGCCAGCCCGGACACCAACTCTGGAAACACCATATATTTT	CASPDTNSGNTIYF
TRBD1	TRBJ2-1	TRBV28	13	.	TGTGCCAGCAGTGCAGGGGGATTCAATGAGCAGTTCTTC	CASSAGGFNEQFF
.	TRBJ2-5	TRBV21-1	15	.	TGTGCCAGCAGCAAGGGCTGGAACAGAGAAGAGACCCAGTACTTC	CASSKGWNREETQYF
.	TRBJ2-2	TRBV7-6	16	.	TGTGCCAGCAGCTTAGGCGGACGGGAGTCCCCCGGGGAGCTGTTTTTT	CASSLGGRESPGELFF
TRBD2	TRBJ2-1	TRBV5-1	15	.	TGCGCCAGCAGCTTGAGACTAGCTGGGTACAATGAGCAGTTCTTC	CASSLRLAGYNEQFF
.	TRBJ1-2	TRBV14	13	.	TGTGCCAGCAGCGCCGCCCGGGTCTATGGCTACACCTTC	CASSAARVYGYTF
TRBD1	TRBJ1-3	TRBV19	16	many	TGTGCCAGTAGTTTATACCGGGACAGCTCTGGAAACACCATATATTTT	CASSLYRDSSGNTIYF
.	TRBJ2-2	TRBV6-5	12	.	TGTGCCAGCTATCGGAACACCGGGGAGCTGTTTTTT	CASYRNTGELFF
.	TRBJ1-1	TRBV5-1	13	.	TGCGCCAGCAGTTCCACGGGTGGCACTGAAGCTTTCTTT	CASSSTGGTEAFF